This TCR beta chain was sequenced in a study of CD8 T cells in ankylosing spondylitis. The sample holds many counts of this clonotype. V gave up 5 bases and J gave up 1 base, with 17 bases separating them. CDR3 length equals 16 residues. Germline CDR1 SGHTA, CDR2 FQGNSA. TCRdb called the 5' RACE reads again in MiXCR, with one record for every CDR3 protein. In the table there are 200,000 to 250,000 distinct CDR3 sequences, over 7% of which are singletons. The TCR was taken from a female donor with ankylosing spondylitis or in good health (not recorded which). Sequencing used blood, either unsorted or a sorted T cell fraction (not recorded which). The rearrangement links TRBV7-2 to TRBJ1-1; D is possibly TRBD1 (6 bases). CDR3 residues: CASSPFSGTRNTEAFF. The CDR3 region has the DNA TGTGCCAGCAGCCCTTTCTCCGGGACAAGGAACACTGAAGCTTTCTTT.